The rows below give T cell receptor beta chains drawn from one sample of a study of T-cell memory formation after mild COVID-19. Via MiXCR, TCRdb re-called the 5' RACE reads, giving one row per CDR3 protein. The sample lists 25,000 to 30,000 distinct CDR3 sequences, about 16% occurring once. Input material: PBMCs or a T cell subset sorted from them (not recorded which). The receptors come from an adult who had mild COVID-19 (a few samples of this study predate the infection). Cell type and time point are not known. Each CDR3 is given without its conserved first and last residue. The D gene is left open where the match is weak.

v_call	d_call	j_call	cdr3_aa
TRBV20-1	NA	TRBJ1-2	SARVPGDGYT
TRBV7-3	NA	TRBJ2-7	ASSLGPGETYEQY
TRBV5-1	NA	TRBJ2-3	ASSLSIVWADTQY
TRBV15	NA	TRBJ2-3	ATSKPGSQKDTQY
TRBV7-7	NA	TRBJ2-1	ASSLYREPGADEQF
TRBV5-1	NA	TRBJ2-3	ASTKQGTNTDTQY
TRBV12-3/TRBV12-4	NA	TRBJ2-5	ASSFGIEETQY
TRBV5-1	TRBD2	TRBJ2-1	ASSREGAGNNEQF
TRBV12-3/TRBV12-4	TRBD2	TRBJ2-5	ASSSQAGGQETQY
TRBV12-3/TRBV12-4	NA	TRBJ1-2	ASSLGSGGYGYT
TRBV7-6	TRBD2	TRBJ2-2	ASSLAGTSGSPGELF
TRBV5-1	TRBD1	TRBJ2-7	ASRVSTGTGAYEQY
TRBV3-1	NA	TRBJ2-2	ASSLTAGLNTGELF
TRBV29-1	NA	TRBJ1-1	SALTVNTEAF
TRBV29-1	NA	TRBJ1-1	SVDGKMLTEAF
TRBV4-2	TRBD2	TRBJ2-3	ASSQGSSGGYTDTQY
TRBV4-1	TRBD1	TRBJ2-7	ASSQGAGGSYEQY
TRBV3-1	NA	TRBJ2-7	ASSPHGAVEQY
TRBV7-3	NA	TRBJ2-5	ASSLFGGREETQY